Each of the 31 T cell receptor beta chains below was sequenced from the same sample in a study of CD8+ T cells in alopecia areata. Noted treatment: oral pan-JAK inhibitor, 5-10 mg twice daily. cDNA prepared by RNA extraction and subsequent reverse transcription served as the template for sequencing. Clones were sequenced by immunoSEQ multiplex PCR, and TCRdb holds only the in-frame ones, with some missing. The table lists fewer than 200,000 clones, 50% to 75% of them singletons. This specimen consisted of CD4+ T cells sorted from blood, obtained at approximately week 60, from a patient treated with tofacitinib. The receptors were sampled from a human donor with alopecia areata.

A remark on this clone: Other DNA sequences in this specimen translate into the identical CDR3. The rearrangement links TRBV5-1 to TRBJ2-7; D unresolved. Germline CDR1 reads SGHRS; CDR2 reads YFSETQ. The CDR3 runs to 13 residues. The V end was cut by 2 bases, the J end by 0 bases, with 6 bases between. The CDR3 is CASSFTVSYEQYF. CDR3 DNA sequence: TGCGCCAGCAGCTTTACAGTCTCCTACGAGCAGTACTTC.

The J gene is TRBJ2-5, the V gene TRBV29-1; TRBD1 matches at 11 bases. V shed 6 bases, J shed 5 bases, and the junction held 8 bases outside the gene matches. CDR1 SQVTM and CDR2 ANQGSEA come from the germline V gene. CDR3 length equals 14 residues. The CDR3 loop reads CSVDWTGGDETQYF. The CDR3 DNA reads TGCAGCGTCGATTGGACAGGGGGCGACGAGACCCAGTACTTC. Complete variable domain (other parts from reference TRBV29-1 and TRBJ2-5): SAVISQKPSRDICQRGTSLTIQCQVDSQVTMMFWYRQQPGQSLTLIATANQGSEATYESGFVIDKFPISRPNLTFSTLTVSNMSPEDSSIYLCSVDWTGGDETQYFGPGTRLLVL.

The CDR3 protein is CASSEGQGTQYF. CDR3 nucleotides: TGTGCCAGCAGTGAAGGACAGGGTACGCAGTATTTT. The rearrangement joins TRBV6-1 to TRBJ2-3, with 7 bases matching TRBD1. V was clipped by 1 base and J by 8 bases; unmatched bases: 0. This CDR3 comprises 12 residues. The germline gives CDR1 MNHNS, CDR2 SASEGT.

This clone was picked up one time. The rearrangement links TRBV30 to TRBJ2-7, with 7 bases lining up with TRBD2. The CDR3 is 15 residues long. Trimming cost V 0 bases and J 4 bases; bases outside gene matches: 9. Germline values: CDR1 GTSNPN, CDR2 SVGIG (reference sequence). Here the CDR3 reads CAWSVSSGHRYEQYF. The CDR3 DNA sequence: TGTGCCTGGAGTGTATCTAGCGGTCACCGGTACGAGCAGTACTTC.

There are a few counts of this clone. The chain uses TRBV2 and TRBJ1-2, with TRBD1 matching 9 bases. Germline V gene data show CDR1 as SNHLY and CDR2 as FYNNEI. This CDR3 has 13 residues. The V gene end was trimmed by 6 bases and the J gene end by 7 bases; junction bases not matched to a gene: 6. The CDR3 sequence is CASREQGAGGYTF. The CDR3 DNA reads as TGTGCCAGCAGAGAACAGGGGGCTGGTGGCTACACCTTC. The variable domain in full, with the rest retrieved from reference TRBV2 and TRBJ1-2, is EPEVTQTPSHQVTQMGQEVILRCVPISNHLYFYWYRQILGQKVEFLVSFYNNEISEKSEIFDDQFSVERPDGSNFTLKIRSTKLEDSAMYFCASREQGAGGYTFGSGTRLTVV.

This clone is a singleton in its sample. CDR3 in DNA: TGCAGCGTTAACAGGGAGCTGAACACTGAAGCTTTCTTT. It translates to CSVNRELNTEAFF. V usage is TRBV29-1 and J usage is TRBJ1-1; tentatively, D is TRBD1 (6 bases). V gave up 5 bases and J gave up 0 bases, with 10 bases separating them. This CDR3 region has 13 residues. The germline V gene encodes CDR1 SQVTM and CDR2 ANQGSEA.

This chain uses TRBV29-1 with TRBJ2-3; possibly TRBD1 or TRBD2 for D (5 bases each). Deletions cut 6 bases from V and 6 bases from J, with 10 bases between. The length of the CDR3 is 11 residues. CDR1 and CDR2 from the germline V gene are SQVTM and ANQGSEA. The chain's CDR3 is CSVRDGDTQYF. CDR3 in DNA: TGCAGCGTCCGGGACGGGGATACGCAGTATTTT.

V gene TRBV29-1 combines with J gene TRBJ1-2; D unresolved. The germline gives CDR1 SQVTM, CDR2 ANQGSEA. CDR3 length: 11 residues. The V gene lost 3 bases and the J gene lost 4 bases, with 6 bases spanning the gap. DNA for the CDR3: TGCAGCGTTGACGGCGTCTATGGCTACACCTTC. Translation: CSVDGVYGYTF. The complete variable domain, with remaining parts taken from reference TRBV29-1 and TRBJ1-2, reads SAVISQKPSRDICQRGTSLTIQCQVDSQVTMMFWYRQQPGQSLTLIATANQGSEATYESGFVIDKFPISRPNLTFSTLTVSNMSPEDSSIYLCSVDGVYGYTFGSGTRLTVV.

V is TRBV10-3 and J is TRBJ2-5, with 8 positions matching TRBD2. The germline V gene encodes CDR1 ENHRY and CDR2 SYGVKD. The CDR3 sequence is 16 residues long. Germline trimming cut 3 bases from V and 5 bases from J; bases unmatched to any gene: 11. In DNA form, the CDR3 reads TGTGCCATCAGTGACCCCCGTCCTAGCGGGTCTGAGACCCAGTACTTC. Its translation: CAISDPRPSGSETQYF.

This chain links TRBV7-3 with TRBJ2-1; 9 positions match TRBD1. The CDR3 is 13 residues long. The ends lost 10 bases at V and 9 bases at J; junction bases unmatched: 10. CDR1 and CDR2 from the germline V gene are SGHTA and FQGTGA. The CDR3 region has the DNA TGTGCCACCGCACAGGGGGCGACGGGTGAGCAGTTCTTC. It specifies CATAQGATGEQFF.

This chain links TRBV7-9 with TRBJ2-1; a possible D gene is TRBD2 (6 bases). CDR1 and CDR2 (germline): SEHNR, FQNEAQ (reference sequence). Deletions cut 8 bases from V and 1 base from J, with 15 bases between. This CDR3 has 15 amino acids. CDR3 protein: CASAAGTASYNEQFF. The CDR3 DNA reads TGTGCCAGCGCTGCCGGGACTGCTTCCTACAATGAGCAGTTCTTC.

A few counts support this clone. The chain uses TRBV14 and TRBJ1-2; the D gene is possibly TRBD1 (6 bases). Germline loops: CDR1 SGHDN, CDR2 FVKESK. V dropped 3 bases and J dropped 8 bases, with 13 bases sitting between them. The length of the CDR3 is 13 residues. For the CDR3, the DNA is TGTGCCAGCAGCCACGGAAGGGGGGACGGCTACACCTTC. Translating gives CASSHGRGDGYTF.

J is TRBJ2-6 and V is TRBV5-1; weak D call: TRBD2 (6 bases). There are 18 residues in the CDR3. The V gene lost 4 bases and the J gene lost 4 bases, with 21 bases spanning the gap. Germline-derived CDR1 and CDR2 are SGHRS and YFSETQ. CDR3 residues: CASSRESGDWAGANVLTF. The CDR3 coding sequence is TGCGCCAGCAGCCGTGAATCGGGAGACTGGGCCGGGGCCAACGTCCTGACTTTC.

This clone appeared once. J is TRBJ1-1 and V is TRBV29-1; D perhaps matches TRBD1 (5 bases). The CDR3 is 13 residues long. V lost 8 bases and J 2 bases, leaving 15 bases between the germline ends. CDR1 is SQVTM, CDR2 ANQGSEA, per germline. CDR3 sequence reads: CSQTATANTEAFF. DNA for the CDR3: TGCAGCCAGACAGCGACGGCAAACACTGAAGCTTTCTTT.

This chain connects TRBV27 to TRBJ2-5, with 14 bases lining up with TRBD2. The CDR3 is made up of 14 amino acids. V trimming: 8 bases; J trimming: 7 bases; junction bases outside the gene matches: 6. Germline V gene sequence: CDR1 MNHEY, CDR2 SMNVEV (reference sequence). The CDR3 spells CASRRTSGGMTQYF. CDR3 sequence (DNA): TGTGCCAGCCGCCGGACTAGCGGGGGGATGACCCAGTACTTC.

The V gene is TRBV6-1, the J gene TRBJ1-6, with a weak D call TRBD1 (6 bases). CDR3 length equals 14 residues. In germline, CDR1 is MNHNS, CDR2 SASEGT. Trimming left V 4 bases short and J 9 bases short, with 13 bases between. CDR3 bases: TGTGCCAGCAGTGTCACAGGGTCCAGTTCACCCCTCCACTTT. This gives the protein CASSVTGSSSPLHF.

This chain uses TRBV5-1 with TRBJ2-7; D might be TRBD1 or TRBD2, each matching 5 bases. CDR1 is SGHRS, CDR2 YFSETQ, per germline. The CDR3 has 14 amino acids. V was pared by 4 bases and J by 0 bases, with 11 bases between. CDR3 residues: CASSRAGSSYEQYF. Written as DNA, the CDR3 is TGCGCCAGCAGCAGGGCAGGGAGCTCCTACGAGCAGTACTTC.

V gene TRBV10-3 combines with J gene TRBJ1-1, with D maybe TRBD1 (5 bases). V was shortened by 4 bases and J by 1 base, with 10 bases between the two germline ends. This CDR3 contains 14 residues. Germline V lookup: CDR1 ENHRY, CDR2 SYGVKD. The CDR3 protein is CAISARTPNTEAFF. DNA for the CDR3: TGTGCCATCAGTGCCAGGACACCGAACACTGAAGCTTTCTTT.

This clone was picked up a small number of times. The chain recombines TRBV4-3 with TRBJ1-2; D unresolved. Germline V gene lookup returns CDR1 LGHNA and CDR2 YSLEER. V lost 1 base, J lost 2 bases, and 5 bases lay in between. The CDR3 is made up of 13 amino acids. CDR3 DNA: TGCGCCAGCAGCCAAGGGGGAAACTATGGCTACACCTTC. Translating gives CASSQGGNYGYTF.

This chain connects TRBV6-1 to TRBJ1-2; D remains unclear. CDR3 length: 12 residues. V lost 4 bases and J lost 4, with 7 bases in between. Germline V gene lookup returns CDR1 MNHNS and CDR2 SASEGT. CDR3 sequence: CASSARIYGYTF. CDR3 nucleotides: TGTGCCAGCAGTGCTCGGATCTATGGCTACACCTTC.

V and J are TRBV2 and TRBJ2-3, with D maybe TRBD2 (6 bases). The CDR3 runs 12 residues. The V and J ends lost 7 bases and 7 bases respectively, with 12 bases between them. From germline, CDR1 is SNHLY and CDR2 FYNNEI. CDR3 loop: CASTISGNTQYF. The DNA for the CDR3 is TGTGCCAGCACTATTAGCGGAAATACGCAGTATTTT.

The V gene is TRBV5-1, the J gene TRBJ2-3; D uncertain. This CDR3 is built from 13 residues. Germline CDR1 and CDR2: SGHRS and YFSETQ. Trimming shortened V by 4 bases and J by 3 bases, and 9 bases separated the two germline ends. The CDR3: CASSAGLTDTQYF. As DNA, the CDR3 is TGCGCCAGCAGCGCCGGGTTGACAGATACGCAGTATTTT.

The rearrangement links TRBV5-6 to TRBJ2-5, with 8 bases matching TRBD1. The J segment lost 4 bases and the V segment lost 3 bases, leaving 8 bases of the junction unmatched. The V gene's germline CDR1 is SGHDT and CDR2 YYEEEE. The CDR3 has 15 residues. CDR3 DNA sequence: TGTGCCAGCAGCTGGACAGGGTCACGATTAGAGACCCAGTACTTC. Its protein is CASSWTGSRLETQYF.

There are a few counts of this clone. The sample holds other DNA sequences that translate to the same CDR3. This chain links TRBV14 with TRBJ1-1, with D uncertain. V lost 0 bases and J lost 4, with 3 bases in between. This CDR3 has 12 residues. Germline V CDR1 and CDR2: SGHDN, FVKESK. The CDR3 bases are TGTGCCAGCAGCCAAGAGTTCACTGAAGCTTTCTTT. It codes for CASSQEFTEAFF.

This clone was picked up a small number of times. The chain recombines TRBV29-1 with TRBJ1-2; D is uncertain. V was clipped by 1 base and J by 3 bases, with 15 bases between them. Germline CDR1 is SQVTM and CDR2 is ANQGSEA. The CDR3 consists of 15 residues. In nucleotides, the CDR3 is TGCAGCGTTGAAGGGCCGAATTTCTCCTACTATGGCTACACCTTC. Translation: CSVEGPNFSYYGYTF.

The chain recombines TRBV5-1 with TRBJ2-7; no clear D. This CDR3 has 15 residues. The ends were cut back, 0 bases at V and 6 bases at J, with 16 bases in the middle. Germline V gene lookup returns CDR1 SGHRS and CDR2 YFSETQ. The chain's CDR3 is CASSLGTDEASEQYF. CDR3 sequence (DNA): TGCGCCAGCAGCTTGGGTACAGATGAAGCCTCCGAGCAGTACTTC.

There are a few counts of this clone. This CDR3 is CAWRRQGGNSPLHF. CDR3 coding DNA: TGTGCCTGGAGAAGACAGGGAGGGAATTCACCCCTCCACTTT. The chain recombines TRBV30 with TRBJ1-6; TRBD1 matches 7 bases. V trimming: 3 bases; J trimming: 7 bases; junction bases outside the gene matches: 6. The CDR3 length is 14 residues. Germline-derived CDR1 and CDR2 are GTSNPN and SVGIG (reference sequence).

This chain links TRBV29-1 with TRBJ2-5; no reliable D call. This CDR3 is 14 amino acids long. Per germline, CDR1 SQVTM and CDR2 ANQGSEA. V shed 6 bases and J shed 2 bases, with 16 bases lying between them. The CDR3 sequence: CSVSVGLGQETQYF. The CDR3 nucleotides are TGCAGCGTCTCGGTGGGATTGGGGCAAGAGACCCAGTACTTC.

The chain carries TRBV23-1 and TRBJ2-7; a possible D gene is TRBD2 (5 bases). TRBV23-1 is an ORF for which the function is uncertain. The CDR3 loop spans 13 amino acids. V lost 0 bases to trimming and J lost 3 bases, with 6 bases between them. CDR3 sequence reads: CASSQSGSYEQYF. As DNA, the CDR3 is TGCGCCAGCAGTCAATCGGGGAGCTACGAGCAGTACTTC.

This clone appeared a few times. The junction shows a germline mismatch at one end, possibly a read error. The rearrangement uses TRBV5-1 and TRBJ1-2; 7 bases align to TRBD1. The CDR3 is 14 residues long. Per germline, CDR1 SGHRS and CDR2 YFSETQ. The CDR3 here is CASNLDRTNYGYTF. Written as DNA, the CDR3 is TGCGCCAGCAACTTGGACAGGACTAACTATGGCTACACCTTC.

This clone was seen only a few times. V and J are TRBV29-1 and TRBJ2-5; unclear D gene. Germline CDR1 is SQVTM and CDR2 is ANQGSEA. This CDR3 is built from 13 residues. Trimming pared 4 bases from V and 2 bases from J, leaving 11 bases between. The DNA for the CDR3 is TGCAGCGTTGGGTTAGTCGTTCAAGAGACCCAGTACTTC. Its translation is CSVGLVVQETQYF.